Given below is one TCR beta chain in context. The antigen is undetermined. The data derive from a study of memory CD4+ T cells and cytomegalovirus serostatus. Study-level findings and limits: About 40% of the roughly 150 known CMV-associated TCRbeta sequences appeared in CD4+ memory.

CDR1 is SGHNT and CDR2 is YYREEE in the germline V gene (reference sequence). The CDR3 has 15 residues. Deletions cut 4 bases from V and 2 bases from J, with 16 bases between. In the original analysis: After removing out-of-frame reads, 2.3 million or so distinct TCRbeta sequences remained. TCRdb keeps only in-frame clones here, not all; method: immunoSEQ multiplex PCR. The DNA gave D and trimming, while V, J and clone size come from that table. The data contain tens of thousands of clones, roughly three quarters of them seen just once; the ten biggest clones take up approximately 0.71%. Single viable CD3+CD4+CD8-CD45RO+ cells were sorted as the memory CD4+ T cells. Serostatus was set by detecting CMV pp150, pp28, p38, p52 IgG.

The genes are TRBV5-4 and TRBJ2-7, with D perhaps matching TRBD1 or TRBD2 (6 bases each). The sequence was collected from an adult in good health and CMV-seronegative. Material for sequencing was memory CD4+ T cells from blood. DNA for the CDR3: TGTGCCAGCAGCCCGACTAGGGACAACGCCTACGAGCAGTACTTC. It encodes CASSPTRDNAYEQYF.